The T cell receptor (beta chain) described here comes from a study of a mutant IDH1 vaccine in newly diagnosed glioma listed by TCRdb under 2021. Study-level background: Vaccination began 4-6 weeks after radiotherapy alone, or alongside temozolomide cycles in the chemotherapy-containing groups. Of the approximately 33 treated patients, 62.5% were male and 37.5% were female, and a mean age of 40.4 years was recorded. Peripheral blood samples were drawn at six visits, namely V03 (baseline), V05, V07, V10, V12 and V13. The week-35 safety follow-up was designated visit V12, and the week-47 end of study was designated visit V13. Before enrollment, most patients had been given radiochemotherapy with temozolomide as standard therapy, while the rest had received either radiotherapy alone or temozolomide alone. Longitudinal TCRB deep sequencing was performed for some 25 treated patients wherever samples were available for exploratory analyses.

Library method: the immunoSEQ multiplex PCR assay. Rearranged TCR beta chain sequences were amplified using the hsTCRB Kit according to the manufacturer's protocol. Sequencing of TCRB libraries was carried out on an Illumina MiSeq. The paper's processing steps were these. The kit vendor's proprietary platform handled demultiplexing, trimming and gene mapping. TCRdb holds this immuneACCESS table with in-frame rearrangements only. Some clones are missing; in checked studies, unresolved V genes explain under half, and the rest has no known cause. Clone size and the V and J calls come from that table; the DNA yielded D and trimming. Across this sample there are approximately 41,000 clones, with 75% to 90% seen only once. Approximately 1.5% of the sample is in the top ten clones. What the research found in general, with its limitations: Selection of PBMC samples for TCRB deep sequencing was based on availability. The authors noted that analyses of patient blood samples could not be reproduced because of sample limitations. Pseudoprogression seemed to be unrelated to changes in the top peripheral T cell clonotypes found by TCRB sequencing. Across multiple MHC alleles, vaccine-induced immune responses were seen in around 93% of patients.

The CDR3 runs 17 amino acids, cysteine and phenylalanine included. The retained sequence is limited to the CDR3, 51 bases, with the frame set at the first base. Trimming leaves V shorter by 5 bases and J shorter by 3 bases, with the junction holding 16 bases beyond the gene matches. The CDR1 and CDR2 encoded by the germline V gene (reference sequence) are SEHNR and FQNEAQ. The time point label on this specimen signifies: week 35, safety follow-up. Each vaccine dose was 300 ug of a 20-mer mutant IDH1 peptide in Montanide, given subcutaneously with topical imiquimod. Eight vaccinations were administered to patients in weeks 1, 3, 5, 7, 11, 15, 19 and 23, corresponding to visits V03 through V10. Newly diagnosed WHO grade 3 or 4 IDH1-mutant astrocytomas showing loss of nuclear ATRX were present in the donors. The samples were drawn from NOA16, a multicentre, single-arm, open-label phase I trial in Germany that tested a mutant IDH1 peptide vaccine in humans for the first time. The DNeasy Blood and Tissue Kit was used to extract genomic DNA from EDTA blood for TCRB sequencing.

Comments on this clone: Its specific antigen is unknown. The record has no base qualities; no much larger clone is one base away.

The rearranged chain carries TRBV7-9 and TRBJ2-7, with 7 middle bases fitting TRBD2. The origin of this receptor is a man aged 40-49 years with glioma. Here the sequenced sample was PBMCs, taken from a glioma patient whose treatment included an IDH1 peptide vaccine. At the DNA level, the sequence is TGTGCCAGCAGCCCATTAAGACCCTTGGGAGGGTACTACGAGCAGTACTTC. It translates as CASSPLRPLGGYYEQYF. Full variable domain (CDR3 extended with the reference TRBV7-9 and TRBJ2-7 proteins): DTGVSQNPRHKITKRGQNVTFRCDPISEHNRLYWYRQTLGQGPEFLTYFQNEAQLEKSRLLSDRFSAERPKGSFSTLEIQRTEQGDSAMYLCASSPLRPLGGYYEQYFGPGTRLTVT.